What follows are 10 T cell receptor beta chains derived from one specimen sequenced in a study of post-analysis software for immune sequencing data. Prepared libraries of TCR beta cDNA carried unique molecular identifiers. MiXCR, run by TCRdb on the PCR reads, gives a single entry per CDR3 protein. The repertoire holds hundreds of thousands of distinct CDR3 sequences, with 30% as singletons. No antigens are known for them. Study-wide points: Five or six TRBV segments, TRBV5-6, TRBV5-1 and TRBV20-1 among them, were found more frequent in patients than controls.

Sequenced material: blood. Every receptor here comes from a girl between 5 and 17 years old with multiple sclerosis.

The table lists this clonotype with a few counts. V gene TRBV20-1 combines with J gene TRBJ2-1, with TRBD1 as a possible D gene (5 bases). Germline CDR1 reads DFQATT; CDR2 reads SNEGSKA (reference sequence). The length of the CDR3 is 14 residues. The V end was cut by 1 base, the J end by 3 bases, with 10 bases between. Here the CDR3 reads CSARVDRDYNEQFF. The CDR3 DNA reads TGCAGTGCTAGAGTAGACAGAGACTACAATGAGCAGTTCTTC.

Worth noting for this clonotype: At one boundary the junction diverges from the germline segment, which might be a read error. The chain recombines TRBV25-1 with TRBJ1-4; D is perhaps TRBD1 (5 bases). CDR1 and CDR2 from the germline V gene are MGHDK and SYGVNS. This CDR3 has 15 residues. The CDR3 nucleotides read TGCGCCAGCAGGCCCCCGGGACCGTCTAATGAAAAACTGTTTTTT. It specifies CASRPPGPSNEKLFF.

This rearrangement joins TRBV27 to TRBJ2-3; 11 nucleotides agree with TRBD2. CDR3 length equals 15 residues. With 8 bases clipped from V and 7 bases from J, the junction kept 11 bases outside the gene matches. Per the germline V gene, CDR1 is MNHEY and CDR2 is SMNVEV (reference sequence). DNA of the CDR3: TGTGCCAGCGCCCTCGGCACTAGCGGGAGATATACGCAGTATTTT. It codes for CASALGTSGRYTQYF.

This clonotype was seen more than once but under ten times. The chain has TRBV2 and TRBJ2-1; D not certain. Germline CDR1 and CDR2: SNHLY and FYNNEI. The CDR3 runs 13 residues. Trimming removed 3 bases from V and 8 bases from J, with 11 bases in between. As DNA, the CDR3 is TGTGCCAGCAGTGATAATTCTCGCGATGAGCAGTTCTTC. Translation: CASSDNSRDEQFF.

V gene TRBV20-1 combines with J gene TRBJ2-3, with D perhaps TRBD1 (6 bases). Deletions cut 5 bases from V and 2 bases from J, with 17 bases between. Germline-derived CDR1 and CDR2 are DFQATT and SNEGSKA (reference sequence). This CDR3 comprises 15 residues. CDR3 sequence (DNA): TGCAGTGCTGGAAGTACTGGACAGATCACAGATACGCAGTATTTT. Encoded protein: CSAGSTGQITDTQYF.

This chain uses TRBV5-1 with TRBJ2-5; TRBD2 matches at 7 bases. The CDR3 is 15 amino acids. The V segment lost 0 bases and the J segment 4 bases; nucleotides outside the gene matches: 6. Germline V gene data show CDR1 as SGHRS and CDR2 as YFSETQ. CDR3 residues: CASSLVAGVAETQYF. In nucleotides, the CDR3 is TGCGCCAGCAGCTTGGTGGCGGGAGTAGCAGAGACCCAGTACTTC.

DNA of the CDR3: TGTGCCAGCAGTGTTAAGGAAAATCAGCCCCAGCATTTT. The encoded protein is CASSVKENQPQHF. This chain uses TRBV6-4 with TRBJ1-5; unclear D gene. V shed 4 bases and J shed 4 bases, with 8 bases lying between them. There are 13 residues in the CDR3. CDR1 and CDR2 from the germline V gene are MRHNA and SNTAGT.

This sequence joins TRBV27 and TRBJ2-4; 7 nucleotides line up with TRBD1. The junction had 12 bases not matched to a gene; V was cut back by 5 bases and J by 5 bases. The germline V gene has CDR1 MNHEY and CDR2 SMNVEV (reference sequence). This CDR3 spans 16 amino acids. Written as DNA, the CDR3 is TGTGCCAGCAGTCCTCGGACAGGAGTCCTGCAAAACATTCAGTACTTC. Protein sequence: CASSPRTGVLQNIQYF.

The V and J genes are TRBV7-2 and TRBJ2-5; D is undetermined. V was clipped by 5 bases and J by 3 bases, with 13 bases between them. The CDR3 sequence is 14 residues long. Germline lookup yields CDR1 SGHTA and CDR2 FQGNSA. The CDR3 loop is CASSRTYKEETQYF. The CDR3 DNA reads TGTGCCAGCAGCCGGACGTATAAGGAAGAGACCCAGTACTTC. The full variable domain, rest sourced from reference TRBV7-2 and TRBJ2-5, is GAGVSQSPSNKVTEKGKDVELRCDPISGHTALYWYRQSLGQGLEFLIYFQGNSAPDKSGLPSDRFSAERTGGSVSTLTIQRTQQEDSAVYLCASSRTYKEETQYFGPGTRLLVL.

This clonotype was found a few times. This rearrangement joins TRBV7-2 to TRBJ1-4; D gene ambiguous. V shed 2 bases and J shed 7 bases, with 11 bases lying between them. Germline loops: CDR1 SGHTA, CDR2 FQGNSA. The CDR3 extends over 14 amino acids. The CDR3 sequence: CASSLSYGGEKLFF. The CDR3 DNA reads as TGTGCCAGCAGCTTATCGTATGGCGGTGAAAAACTGTTTTTT.